The 16 T cell receptor beta chains below were found in one sample sequenced in a study of T cells after yellow fever vaccination. MiXCR, run by TCRdb on the 5' RACE reads, gives a single entry per CDR3 protein. The table includes approximately 150,000 distinct CDR3 sequences, roughly a tenth detected once. Material: CD8+ T cells sorted from PBMCs, obtained 45 days after the yellow fever booster vaccination. Source of these receptors: a young man who received the YFV17D yellow fever vaccine.

In this sample, this clonotype turned up a few times. V is TRBV20-1 and J is TRBJ2-1, with 8 bases matching TRBD1. The CDR3 has 12 amino acids. Trimming cost V 6 bases and J 6 bases; bases outside gene matches: 4. The germline gives CDR1 DFQATT, CDR2 SNEGSKA (reference sequence). Written as DNA, the CDR3 is TGCAGTGCCAGACAGGGGCTCAATGAGCAGTTCTTC. Translated: CSARQGLNEQFF.

There are a few counts of this clonotype. J is TRBJ2-3 and V is TRBV9; 9 bases fit TRBD2. Per the germline V gene, CDR1 is SGDLS and CDR2 is YYNGEE. The CDR3 has 15 amino acids. Trimming cost V 0 bases and J 8 bases; bases outside gene matches: 7. The CDR3 DNA reads TGTGCCAGCAGCGTAGTCTCTAGCGGGGCGGGTACGCAGTATTTT. It encodes CASSVVSSGAGTQYF.

CDR3 in DNA: TGTGCTAGTGGTACGGGGTCCGGGGAGCTGTTTTTT. Translated: CASGTGSGELFF. The chain links TRBV12-5 to TRBJ2-2; tentative D call: TRBD2 (5 bases). The germline V gene encodes CDR1 LGHNT and CDR2 FRNRAP. V was pared by 5 bases and J by 6 bases, with 7 bases between. This CDR3 contains 12 residues.

This clonotype was seen at least ten times. The chain joins TRBV5-6 to TRBJ1-4; D uncertain. Germline loops: CDR1 SGHDT, CDR2 YYEEEE. The CDR3 extends over 13 amino acids. The ends were cut back, 2 bases at V and 5 bases at J, with 7 bases in the middle. In nucleotides, the CDR3 is TGTGCCAGCAGCTTTGGCAGCAATGAAAAACTGTTTTTT. This codes for CASSFGSNEKLFF.

The sample holds a few counts of this clonotype. This chain joins TRBV12-3 or TRBV12-4 and TRBJ1-2; 7 bases line up with TRBD1. The CDR3 loop spans 13 amino acids. V lost 6 bases, J lost 7 bases, and 8 bases stayed unmatched. The CDR3: CASSLQGILGYTF. The CDR3 DNA is TGTGCCAGCAGCTTACAGGGGATTCTTGGCTACACCTTC.

At least ten counts were recorded for this clonotype. The chain is built from TRBV7-9 and TRBJ2-3, with 8 bases matching TRBD2. Germline-derived CDR1 and CDR2 are SEHNR and FQNEAQ (reference sequence). V lost 6 bases and J lost 1; bases outside the gene matches: 6. This CDR3 spans 15 amino acids. The CDR3, as DNA: TGTGCCAGCAGTTCTCTGACTAGCGGCACAGATACGCAGTATTTT. It specifies CASSSLTSGTDTQYF.

In its sample, this clonotype was seen many times. The genes are TRBV12-3 or TRBV12-4 and TRBJ2-3, with D maybe TRBD2 (6 bases). Trimming shortened V by 3 bases and J by 2 bases, and 18 bases separated the two germline ends. The CDR3 has 17 residues. The CDR3 protein is CASSFSLAVLFTDTQYF. CDR3 bases: TGTGCCAGCAGTTTCTCGTTAGCGGTGCTTTTCACAGATACGCAGTATTTT.

The rearrangement links TRBV27 to TRBJ2-5; 14 nucleotides agree with TRBD2. The germline V gene has CDR1 MNHEY and CDR2 SMNVEV (reference sequence). This CDR3 has 17 residues. V lost 4 bases to trimming and J lost 4 bases; unmatched junction nucleotides: 8. DNA for the CDR3: TGTGCCAGCAGTTCTAGACTAGCGGGGGGGTTTGGAGAGACCCAGTACTTC. This encodes CASSSRLAGGFGETQYF.

V is TRBV21-1 and J is TRBJ2-7; the table's D gene call, TRBD1, was not cross checked with the DNA. TRBV21-1 constitutes a pseudogene. The CDR3 contains 14 residues. CDR3 sequence reads: CARSTKRTDYEQYV. CDR3 nucleotide sequence: TGTGCCAGAAGCACAAAAAGGACAGACTACGAGCAGTACGTC.

This clonotype occurred a few times. V gene TRBV4-1 combines with J gene TRBJ2-5; 11 positions match TRBD1. V shed 3 bases, J shed 5 bases, and the junction held 8 bases outside the gene matches. The CDR3 totals 16 residues. Germline V gives CDR1 MGHRA, CDR2 YSYEKL. CDR3 region: CASSHPGTGGSETQYF. In nucleotides, the CDR3 is TGCGCCAGCAGCCACCCCGGGACAGGGGGTTCGGAGACCCAGTACTTC.

This clonotype has just a few counts. This chain uses TRBV7-9 with TRBJ2-5, with 7 bases lining up with TRBD2. Germline V CDR1 and CDR2: SEHNR, FQNEAQ (reference sequence). Trimming cost V 5 bases and J 1 base; bases outside gene matches: 4. The CDR3 sequence is 14 residues long. CDR3 protein: CASSGAGVQETQYF. In DNA form, the CDR3 reads TGTGCCAGCAGCGGGGCGGGAGTCCAAGAGACCCAGTACTTC.

This rearrangement joins TRBV7-2 to TRBJ2-7; the match to TRBD2 covers 7 bases. Trimming removed 2 bases from V and 5 bases from J; junction bases left unmatched: 9. Germline V gene lookup returns CDR1 SGHTA and CDR2 FQGNSA. The CDR3 extends over 15 amino acids. The CDR3 is CASSLQGGQVHEQYF. CDR3 DNA: TGTGCCAGCAGCTTACAGGGAGGGCAAGTCCACGAGCAGTACTTC.

Ten or more counts support this clonotype. The chain links TRBV5-5 to TRBJ1-2; the D is unclear. Trimming took off 0 bases at V and 3 bases at J, with 12 bases between the two ends. CDR3 length: 15 amino acids. The germline gives CDR1 SGHKS, CDR2 YYEKEE (reference sequence). CDR3 DNA: TGTGCCAGCAGCTTGGAGGTGACTTACTACTATGGCTACACCTTC. The encoded protein is CASSLEVTYYYGYTF.

This clonotype was seen repeatedly, ten times or more. The CDR3 loop is CASSQEGGAYYGYTF. The CDR3 DNA follows: TGCGCCAGCAGCCAAGAAGGAGGGGCTTACTATGGCTACACCTTC. This sequence joins TRBV4-3 and TRBJ1-2, with D maybe TRBD1 (5 bases). This CDR3 is built from 15 residues. V was clipped by 0 bases and J by 3 bases, with 11 bases between them. Germline V gene lookup returns CDR1 LGHNA and CDR2 YSLEER.

The rearrangement uses TRBV7-9 and TRBJ2-7, with D possibly matching TRBD1 (6 bases). V shed 4 bases and J shed 2 bases, with 21 bases lying between them. The germline V gene has CDR1 SEHNR and CDR2 FQNEAQ (reference sequence). This CDR3 is built from 17 residues. CDR3 coding DNA: TGTGCCAGCAGCTCAGCACCAACAGGGTCACCGACCTACGAGCAGTACTTC. As protein: CASSSAPTGSPTYEQYF. Full variable domain (outside the CDR3, taken from reference TRBV7-9 and TRBJ2-7): DTGVSQNPRHKITKRGQNVTFRCDPISEHNRLYWYRQTLGQGPEFLTYFQNEAQLEKSRLLSDRFSAERPKGSFSTLEIQRTEQGDSAMYLCASSSAPTGSPTYEQYFGPGTRLTVT.

Written as DNA, the CDR3 is TGTGCCAGCAGCTTTTCCGGGGGAAGGGGGCAAAAACTGTTTTTT. It encodes CASSFSGGRGQKLFF. The rearrangement uses TRBV27 and TRBJ1-4; 7 bases fit TRBD1. Germline trimming cut 6 bases from V and 9 bases from J; bases unmatched to any gene: 13. Germline V gene lookup returns CDR1 MNHEY and CDR2 SMNVEV (reference sequence). The CDR3 sequence is 15 residues long.